This T cell receptor beta chain was sequenced in a study of tumor and adjacent non-tumor tissue in lung cancer. This clonotype has a handful of counts. A modified ARM-PCR protocol with three rounds of nested PCR amplified TCRbeta. TCRdb passed the multiplex PCR reads through MiXCR, listing each CDR3 protein once. The sample has under 150,000 distinct CDR3 sequences; about 71% are singletons. The length of the CDR3 is 15 residues. V dropped 0 bases and J dropped 8 bases, with 16 bases sitting between them. CDR1 SGHNT and CDR2 YYREEE come from the germline V gene (reference sequence). The template was RNA from unsorted bulk tissue.

This TCR was sampled from a man between 60 and 70 years old with small cell lung cancer. Sequenced sample: lung tumor tissue. The chain recombines TRBV5-4 with TRBJ2-3, with D uncertain. As DNA, the CDR3 is TGTGCCAGCAGCTTGGGACTTGCAGGTGTGCGTACGCAGTATTTT. It encodes CASSLGLAGVRTQYF.